This is a list of T cell receptor beta chains from one sample in a study of cytomegalovirus exposure and HLA in healthy donors. Method: immunoSEQ multiplex PCR; TCRdb's copy keeps in-frame clones and lacks some. The sample includes around 150,000 clones, roughly four fifths of them seen just once. The sequenced material came from PBMCs. The receptors were gathered from a male donor in good health and CMV-seronegative. The CDR3 runs from the conserved cysteine through the conserved F or W. The D gene is left open where the match is weak. Size values are once, few and many counts, or a class for expanded clones, and some rows have none.

CAWTPDRGSANEQFF TGTGCCTGGACCCCGGACAGGGGGTCCGCCAATGAGCAGTTCTTC TRBJ2-1 - TRBV30 TRBD1
CAWRVGAGGAEPQHF TGTGCCTGGAGGGTCGGCGCAGGGGGCGCCGAGCCCCAGCATTTT TRBJ1-5 - TRBV30 TRBD1
CASSWWGGRDEKLFF TGTGCCAGTAGTTGGTGGGGCGGACGAGACGAAAAACTGTTTTTT TRBJ1-4 - TRBV19 -
CASRPRLAQAIGANVLTF TGTGCCAGCAGACCAAGACTAGCCCAAGCTATTGGGGCCAACGTCCTGACTTTC TRBJ2-6 - TRBV7-9 TRBD2
CASSPQTSVNYEQYF TGCGCCAGCAGCCCCCAGACTAGCGTGAACTACGAGCAGTACTTC TRBJ2-7 - TRBV5-1 TRBD2
CASSLGVSGARNEQFF TGTGCCAGCAGCTTGGGGGTTAGCGGGGCCAGGAATGAGCAGTTCTTC TRBJ2-1 few TRBV5-6 TRBD2
CASGETLGGSDTQYF TGTGCGTCAGGGGAGACACTAGGGGGCTCAGATACGCAGTATTTT TRBJ2-3 - TRBV6-1 TRBD1
CASSEWGTSGILFRTETQYF TGTGCCAGCAGCGAATGGGGGACTAGCGGGATTCTCTTTAGGACTGAGACCCAGTACTTC TRBJ2-5 - TRBV6-1 TRBD2
CATSSEGGSYNSPLHF TGTGCCACCAGCTCCGAGGGGGGGTCGTATAACTCACCCCTCCACTTT TRBJ1-6 - TRBV15 -
CASSFNPGQGAYEQYF TGTGCCAGCAGCTTCAATCCGGGACAGGGGGCATACGAGCAGTACTTC TRBJ2-7 - TRBV13 TRBD1
CASRRYRDPAGELFF TGTGCCAGCAGACGCTACAGGGACCCAGCCGGGGAGCTGTTTTTT TRBJ2-2 - TRBV6-5 -
CASSSLSGTSWNEQFF TGCGCCAGCAGCTCCCTAAGTGGAACTAGCTGGAATGAGCAGTTCTTC TRBJ2-1 - TRBV5-1 -
CASSSLRTGDREKLFF TGCGCCAGCAGCTCCCTCCGGACAGGGGATCGGGAAAAACTGTTTTTT TRBJ1-4 - TRBV5-1 TRBD1
CASSIDSTLASGEAFF TGTGCCAGTAGTATAGATTCCACGCTGGCGTCAGGGGAAGCTTTCTTT TRBJ1-1 - TRBV19 -
CASRTAGGMDTEAFF TGTGCCAGCAGGACGGCGGGGGGCATGGACACTGAAGCTTTCTTT TRBJ1-1 - TRBV6-6 -
CASSYGGGGNEKLFF TGTGCCAGCAGTTACGGGGGCGGCGGGAATGAAAAACTGTTTTTT TRBJ1-4 - TRBV6-5 -
CASSQTGTGTIYGYTF TGTGCCAGCAGCCAGACGGGGACAGGGACTATCTATGGCTACACCTTC TRBJ1-2 - TRBV4-2 TRBD1
CASSLAGLEYTGELFF TGTGCCAGCAGTTTAGCGGGACTAGAGTACACCGGGGAGCTGTTTTTT TRBJ2-2 - TRBV28 TRBD2
CASSQDKGVGYEQYF TGCGCCAGCAGCCAAGATAAAGGGGTAGGGTACGAGCAGTACTTC TRBJ2-7 - TRBV4-3 -
CASSLVFQGIHGYTF TGTGCCAGTAGTCTAGTATTTCAGGGGATCCATGGCTACACCTTC TRBJ1-2 - TRBV19 -
CASSARRLATSTDTQYF TGTGCCAGCAGTGCGAGAAGACTAGCGACTAGCACAGATACGCAGTATTTT TRBJ2-3 - TRBV27 TRBD2
CASSSSVSRWGYTF TGTGCCAGCAGTAGTTCGGTCAGCAGGTGGGGCTACACCTTC TRBJ1-2 - TRBV6-5 -
CASSLSSRGNYGYTF TGTGCCAGCAGTTTATCCAGCAGGGGGAACTATGGCTACACCTTC TRBJ1-2 - TRBV27 TRBD1
CASSFSQGARDTQYF TGTGCCAGCAGCTTTAGTCAGGGGGCTCGGGATACGCAGTATTTT TRBJ2-3 - TRBV7-9 TRBD1
CASKVLAGEDEQYF TGCGCCAGCAAGGTACTAGCGGGAGAGGATGAGCAGTACTTC TRBJ2-7 - TRBV5-1 TRBD2
CASRAGELNTEAFF TGTGCCAGCAGGGCCGGGGAGTTGAACACTGAAGCTTTCTTT TRBJ1-1 - TRBV2 -
CASNGLYLPYGYTF TGTGCCAGCAACGGACTCTATCTTCCCTATGGCTACACCTTC TRBJ1-2 - TRBV28 -
CASSWDRGWFTGKLFF TGTGCCAGCAGCTGGGACAGGGGTTGGTTTACGGGAAAACTGTTTTTT TRBJ1-4 - TRBV7-9 TRBD1
CASSFPGELAGPTRYNEQFF TGTGCCAGCAGTTTCCCGGGGGAGCTAGCGGGGCCGACTAGGTACAATGAGCAGTTCTTC TRBJ2-1 - TRBV28 TRBD2
CASGETGSYEQYF TGTGCCAGCGGAGAGACAGGGTCCTACGAGCAGTACTTC TRBJ2-7 - TRBV6-5 TRBD1
CASSSRLPDTQYF TGTGCCAGCAGCTCTAGGTTGCCAGATACGCAGTATTTT TRBJ2-3 - TRBV7-9 -
CASSGTGGYYEQYF TGTGCCAGTAGCGGGACAGGGGGCTACTACGAGCAGTACTTC TRBJ2-7 - TRBV19 TRBD1
CASSAGQTYTGELFF TGTGCCAGCAGCGCAGGACAGACCTACACCGGGGAGCTGTTTTTT TRBJ2-2 - TRBV13 -
CAWRTGREASYEQYF TGTGCCTGGAGAACAGGGCGGGAGGCCTCCTACGAGCAGTACTTC TRBJ2-7 few TRBV30 TRBD2
CASSLSGTVGNNEQFF TGTGCCAGCAGTTTATCCGGGACAGTTGGTAACAATGAGCAGTTCTTC TRBJ2-1 - TRBV27 TRBD1
CASGTSGPVEADTQYF TGTGCCAGTGGGACTAGCGGCCCAGTCGAGGCAGATACGCAGTATTTT TRBJ2-3 - TRBV27 TRBD2
CASSRTGVGDQPQHF TGTGCCAGCAGTCGAACAGGGGTCGGAGATCAGCCCCAGCATTTT TRBJ1-5 - TRBV6-1 TRBD1
CAISSGFGNQPQHF TGTGCCATCAGTTCGGGGTTTGGCAATCAGCCCCAGCATTTT TRBJ1-5 - TRBV10-3 -